Listed below are T cell receptor beta chains from one sample, sequenced in a study of T cells after yellow fever vaccination. TCRdb re-analysed the 5' RACE reads in MiXCR, keeping a single row per CDR3 protein. The sample has about 350,000 distinct CDR3 sequences, 8.1% seen once; the top ten hold roughly 15%. The sequenced sample was PBMCs, obtained about 49 days after the first yellow fever vaccination. The source of these receptors is a man between 18 and 35 years old who received the YFV17D yellow fever vaccine. CDR3s include the opening cysteine and the closing phenylalanine or tryptophan. D genes are given only for firm matches.

V gene	D gene	J gene	CDR3 protein
TRBV5-4	NA	TRBJ2-5	CASSRLGQETQYF
TRBV12-5	NA	TRBJ2-5	CASGVSSPVEETQYF
TRBV12-3/TRBV12-4	NA	TRBJ1-5	CASSLATGAGNQPQHF
TRBV27	TRBD1	TRBJ1-5	CASWTGSYSNQPQHF
TRBV5-4	NA	TRBJ2-1	CASSFRPSEQFF
TRBV29-1	TRBD1	TRBJ2-1	CSVEGRQGVHYNEQFF
TRBV29-1	NA	TRBJ1-2	CSVAGYTF
TRBV12-3/TRBV12-4	TRBD2	TRBJ2-5	CASSSRLAGLQETQYF
TRBV20-1	NA	TRBJ1-1	CSASPRTEGTEAFF
TRBV12-3/TRBV12-4	NA	TRBJ1-5	CASSYGNQPQHF
TRBV14	NA	TRBJ2-5	CASSQVWGQETQYF
TRBV12-5	TRBD2	TRBJ2-1	CASGLGGGYNEQFF
TRBV20-1	NA	TRBJ2-1	CSAKGGSRGSYNEQFF
TRBV29-1	NA	TRBJ1-1	CSALGGSRTEAFF
TRBV6-2/TRBV6-3	NA	TRBJ2-2	CASTAGRDTGELFF
TRBV18	TRBD2	TRBJ2-2	CASSPLASGNTGELFF
TRBV5-6	NA	TRBJ2-2	CASSFTSRTGELFF
TRBV28	NA	TRBJ1-3	CASSSGGGSGNTIYF
TRBV3-1	NA	TRBJ2-5	CASSQEANSRGTQYF
TRBV30	TRBD1	TRBJ1-1	CAWSVRGQRYTEAFF
TRBV7-2	TRBD2	TRBJ2-7	CASSLAGGKGHEQYF
TRBV9	TRBD2	TRBJ2-2	CASSAPLRAGGPPGELFF
TRBV7-2	TRBD1	TRBJ2-1	CASSLDRGSGNEQFF
TRBV6-2/TRBV6-3	NA	TRBJ1-4	CASTPGTGYPKLFF
TRBV7-3	TRBD2	TRBJ2-1	CASSLAGGGPNEQFF
TRBV5-6	NA	TRBJ1-5	CASSLIAKGGNQPQHF
TRBV4-3	NA	TRBJ1-2	CASSQETHPPYGSNYGYTF
TRBV14	TRBD1	TRBJ2-3	CASSQVRGITDTQYF